This TCR beta chain came from a study of cytomegalovirus exposure and HLA in healthy donors. Notes on the study in general: For most subjects, TCR beta sequences were reported to predict HLA-A and HLA-B alleles with accuracy. When analyzed later, a missense DCLRE1C variant was found to be linked to TCR beta V- and J-gene trimming.

Remarks on this clone: Its antigen is unidentified.

The PCR ran on 60 Vbeta and 13 Jbeta primers. Produced via immunoSEQ multiplex PCR; TCRdb's table is partial and in-frame only. The sample includes 200,000 to 250,000 clones, approximately 70% of them seen just once. The specimen was PBMCs. The receptor comes from a woman under 40 in good health and CMV-seronegative.

CDR3 amino acids: CASSIGGGRVGEQFF. CDR3 nucleotide sequence: TGTGCCAGTAGTATAGGTGGCGGGAGGGTCGGTGAGCAGTTCTTC. This chain joins TRBV19 and TRBJ2-1; 9 bases agree with TRBD2. Germline V gives CDR1 LNHDA, CDR2 SQIVND (reference sequence). Trimming at V came to 1 base and at J to 9 bases, leaving 7 bases not matched to a gene. The CDR3 contains 15 residues. Using reference TRBV19 and TRBJ2-1 for the parts outside the CDR3, the full variable domain is DGGITQSPKYLFRKEGQNVTLSCEQNLNHDAMYWYRQDPGQGLRLIYYSQIVNDFQKGDIAEGYSVSREKKESFPLTVTSAQKNPTAFYLCASSIGGGRVGEQFFGPGTRLTVL.